This TCR beta chain derives from a study of cytomegalovirus exposure and HLA in healthy donors. Study-level results: With high specificity and sensitivity, the classifier reportedly diagnosed cytomegalovirus status. In vitro assays verified that three CMV-associated chains recognized CMV antigens specifically.

On this clone: Its antigen is currently unknown.

The germline V gene has CDR1 SGHRS and CDR2 YFSETQ. The germline V and J ends were trimmed by 0 bases and 6 bases, with 9 bases remaining between them. The CDR3 spans 13 residues. Here immunoSEQ multiplex PCR was the method, and the copy in TCRdb shows in-frame clones only, minus some. The sample shows 45,000 to 65,000 clones, approximately 90% of them seen only once. J is TRBJ2-5 and V is TRBV5-1, with D unclear. This receptor was obtained from a woman between 18 and 29 years old in good health and CMV-seropositive. Sample: PBMCs. The CDR3 nucleotides read TGCGCCAGCAGCTTGGAATCCTATCAGACCCAGTACTTC. This gives the protein CASSLESYQTQYF.